This T cell receptor beta chain was captured in a study of long-term antiretroviral therapy in people with HIV. Regarding the study as a whole: Someone took the blood between about 2003 and 2018, maybe while older ART regimens were in use. Whereas controls had wider CDR3 length ranges, HIV repertoires had narrower ones. Across all time points, the repertoire was dominated by clones that expanded before ART.

Germline CDR1 SGHTS, CDR2 YDEGEE. The CDR3 consists of 12 residues. V lost 5 bases and J 8 bases, leaving 13 bases between the germline ends. The assay used was immunoSEQ (version v3.0), run at survey level. The protocol was immunoSEQ multiplex PCR, while the TCRdb copy is restricted to in-frame clones and leaves out a portion. Here the sample spans 21,000 or so clones, 85% to 90% being singletons. Going into DNA extraction, samples held 1-10 million cryopreserved PBMC. In regard to this clone: Its antigen is undetermined.

The V and J genes are TRBV5-8 and TRBJ1-2, with a possible D match to TRBD1 (6 bases). Sequences were derived from unsorted PBMCs, sampled 2.3 years after starting antiretroviral therapy. The source of this sequence is a man in his sixties with HIV. The CDR3 is CASRQGEGGYTF. CDR3 nucleotide sequence: TGTGCCAGCAGACAGGGAGAAGGCGGCTACACCTTC.